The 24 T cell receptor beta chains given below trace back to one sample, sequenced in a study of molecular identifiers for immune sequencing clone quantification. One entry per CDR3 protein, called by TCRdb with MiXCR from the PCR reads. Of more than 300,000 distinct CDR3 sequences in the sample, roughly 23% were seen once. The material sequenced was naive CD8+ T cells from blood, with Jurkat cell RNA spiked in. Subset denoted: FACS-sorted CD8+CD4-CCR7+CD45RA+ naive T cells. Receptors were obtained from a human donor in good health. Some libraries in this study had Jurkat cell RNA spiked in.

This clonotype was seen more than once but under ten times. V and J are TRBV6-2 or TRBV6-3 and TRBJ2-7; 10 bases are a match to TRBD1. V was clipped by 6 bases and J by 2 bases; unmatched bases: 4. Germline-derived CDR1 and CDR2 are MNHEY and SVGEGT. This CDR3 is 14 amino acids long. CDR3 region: CASSVGTGAYEQYF. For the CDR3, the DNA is TGTGCCAGCAGCGTGGGGACAGGGGCCTACGAGCAGTACTTC.

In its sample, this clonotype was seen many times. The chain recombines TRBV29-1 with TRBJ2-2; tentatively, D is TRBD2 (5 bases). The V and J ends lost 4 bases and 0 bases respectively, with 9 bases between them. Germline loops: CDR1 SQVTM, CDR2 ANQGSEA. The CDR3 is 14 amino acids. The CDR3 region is CSVVGSPNTGELFF. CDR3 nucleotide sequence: TGCAGCGTTGTAGGGAGTCCGAACACCGGGGAGCTGTTTTTT.

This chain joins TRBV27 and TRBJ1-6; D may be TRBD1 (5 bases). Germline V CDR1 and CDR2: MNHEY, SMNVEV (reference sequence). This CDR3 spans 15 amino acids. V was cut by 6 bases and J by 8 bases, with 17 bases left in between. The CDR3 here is CASRGGQGGYSPLHF. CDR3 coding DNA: TGTGCCAGCAGGGGCGGCCAGGGAGGGTATTCACCCCTCCACTTT.

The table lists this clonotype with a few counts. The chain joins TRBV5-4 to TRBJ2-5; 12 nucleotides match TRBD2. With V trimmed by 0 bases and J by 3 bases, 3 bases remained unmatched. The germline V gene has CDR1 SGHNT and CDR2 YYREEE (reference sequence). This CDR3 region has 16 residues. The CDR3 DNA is TGTGCCAGCAGCTTGGCTAGCGGGGGGGCAGAAGAGACCCAGTACTTC. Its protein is CASSLASGGAEETQYF.

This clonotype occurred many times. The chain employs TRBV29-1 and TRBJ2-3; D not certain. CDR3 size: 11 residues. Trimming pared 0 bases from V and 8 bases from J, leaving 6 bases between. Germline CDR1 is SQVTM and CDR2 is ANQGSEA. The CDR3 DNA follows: TGCAGCGTTGAAGATCTGGGTACGCAGTATTTT. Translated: CSVEDLGTQYF.

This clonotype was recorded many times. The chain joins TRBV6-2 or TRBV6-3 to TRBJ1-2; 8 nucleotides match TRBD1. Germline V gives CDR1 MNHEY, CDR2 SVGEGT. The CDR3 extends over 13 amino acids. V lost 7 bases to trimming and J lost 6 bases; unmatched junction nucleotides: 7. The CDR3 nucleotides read TGTGCCAGCACCCAAACAGGGGGTCATGGCTACACCTTC. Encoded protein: CASTQTGGHGYTF.

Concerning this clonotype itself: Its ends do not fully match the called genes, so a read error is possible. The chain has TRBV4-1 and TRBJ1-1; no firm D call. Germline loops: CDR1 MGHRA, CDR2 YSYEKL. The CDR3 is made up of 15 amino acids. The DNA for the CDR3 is TGCGCCAGCAGCCAAGTTTACCTTGGTGTCACTGGAGCTTTCTTT. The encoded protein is CASSQVYLGVTGAFF.

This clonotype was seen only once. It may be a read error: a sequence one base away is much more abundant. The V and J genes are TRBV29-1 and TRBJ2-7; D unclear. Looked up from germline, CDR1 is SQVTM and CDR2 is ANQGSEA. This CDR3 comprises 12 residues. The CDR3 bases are TGCGGCGTTGGGGTGGGCACCTACGAGCAGTACTTC. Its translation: CGVGVGTYEQYF.

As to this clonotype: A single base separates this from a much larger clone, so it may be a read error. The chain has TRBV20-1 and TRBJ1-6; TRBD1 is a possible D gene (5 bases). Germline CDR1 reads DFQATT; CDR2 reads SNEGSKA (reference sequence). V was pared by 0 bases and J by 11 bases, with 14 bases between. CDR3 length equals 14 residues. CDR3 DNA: TGCAGTGCTAGAGAAGAGGGGATGTTTGCACCCCTCCACTTT. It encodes CSAREEGMFAPLHF.

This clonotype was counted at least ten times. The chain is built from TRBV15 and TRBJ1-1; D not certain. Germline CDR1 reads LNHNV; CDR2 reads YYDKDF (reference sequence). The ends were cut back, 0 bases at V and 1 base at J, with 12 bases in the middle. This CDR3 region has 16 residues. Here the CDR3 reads CATSRDWGQRNTEAFF. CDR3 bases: TGTGCCACCAGCAGAGATTGGGGTCAGCGGAACACTGAAGCTTTCTTT.

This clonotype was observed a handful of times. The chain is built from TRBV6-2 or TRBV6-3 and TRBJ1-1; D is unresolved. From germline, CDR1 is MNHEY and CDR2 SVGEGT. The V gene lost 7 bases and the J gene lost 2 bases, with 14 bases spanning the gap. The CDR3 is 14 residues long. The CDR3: CASTEGPSNTEAFF. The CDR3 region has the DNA TGTGCCAGCACCGAAGGACCGAGTAACACTGAAGCTTTCTTT.

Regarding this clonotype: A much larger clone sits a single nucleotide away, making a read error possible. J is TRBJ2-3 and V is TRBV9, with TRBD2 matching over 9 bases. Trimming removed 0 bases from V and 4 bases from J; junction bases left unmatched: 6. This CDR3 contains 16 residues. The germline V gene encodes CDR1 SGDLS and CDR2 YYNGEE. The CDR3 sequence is CASSVGISGSADTQYF. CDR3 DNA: TGTGCCAGCAGCGTAGGCATTAGCGGGAGCGCAGATACGCAGTATTTT.

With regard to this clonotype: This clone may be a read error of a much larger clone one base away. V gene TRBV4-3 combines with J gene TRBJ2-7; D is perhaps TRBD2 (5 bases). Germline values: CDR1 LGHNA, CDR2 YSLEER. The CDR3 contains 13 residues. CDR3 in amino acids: CASSPSEGYEQCF. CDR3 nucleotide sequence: TGCGCCAGCAGCCCTTCTGAGGGCTACGAGCAGTGCTTC.

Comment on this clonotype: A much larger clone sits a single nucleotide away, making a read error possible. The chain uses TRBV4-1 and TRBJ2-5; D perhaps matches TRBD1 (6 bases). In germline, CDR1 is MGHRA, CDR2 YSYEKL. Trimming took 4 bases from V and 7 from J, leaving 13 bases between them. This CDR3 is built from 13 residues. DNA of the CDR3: TGCGCCAGCAGCCCGGGACACGGAGGGACCCAGTACTTC. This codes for CASSPGHGGTQYF.

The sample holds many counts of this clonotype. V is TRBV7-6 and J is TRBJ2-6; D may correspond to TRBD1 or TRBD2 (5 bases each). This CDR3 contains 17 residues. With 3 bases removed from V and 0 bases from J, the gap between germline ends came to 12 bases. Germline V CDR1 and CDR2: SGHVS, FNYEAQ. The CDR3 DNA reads TGTGCCAGCAGCTTTCACGGGGCTAACTCTGGGGCCAACGTCCTGACTTTC. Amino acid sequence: CASSFHGANSGANVLTF.

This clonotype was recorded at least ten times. As DNA, the CDR3 is TGTGCCAGCAGTTGGGCGGGACTAGCGGATACAGATACGCAGTATTTT. Translating it yields CASSWAGLADTDTQYF. The chain joins TRBV27 to TRBJ2-3, with 11 positions matching TRBD2. J was trimmed by 3 bases and V by 4 bases; bases with no gene match: 6. Germline CDR1 is MNHEY and CDR2 is SMNVEV (reference sequence). The CDR3 runs to 16 residues.

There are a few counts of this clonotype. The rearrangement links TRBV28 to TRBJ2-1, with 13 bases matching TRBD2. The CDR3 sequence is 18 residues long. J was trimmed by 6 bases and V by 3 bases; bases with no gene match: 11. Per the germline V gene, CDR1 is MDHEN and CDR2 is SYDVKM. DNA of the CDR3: TGTGCCAGCAGTTTCCAGCTCGGGGGACTAGCGGGACTCAATGAGCAGTTCTTC. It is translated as CASSFQLGGLAGLNEQFF.

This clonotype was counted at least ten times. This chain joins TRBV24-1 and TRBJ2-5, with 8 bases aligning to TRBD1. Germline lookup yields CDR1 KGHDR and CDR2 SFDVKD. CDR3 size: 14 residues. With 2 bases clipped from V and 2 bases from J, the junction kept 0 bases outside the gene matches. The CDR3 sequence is CATSDWDRQETQYF. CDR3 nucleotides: TGTGCCACCAGTGATTGGGACAGGCAAGAGACCCAGTACTTC.

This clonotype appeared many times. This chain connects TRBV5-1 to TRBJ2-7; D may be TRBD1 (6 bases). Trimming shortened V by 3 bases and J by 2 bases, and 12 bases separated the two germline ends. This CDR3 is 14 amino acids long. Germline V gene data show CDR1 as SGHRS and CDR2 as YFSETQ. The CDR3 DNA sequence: TGCGCCAGCAGCTCCGGACAGATCACCTACGAGCAGTACTTC. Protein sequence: CASSSGQITYEQYF.

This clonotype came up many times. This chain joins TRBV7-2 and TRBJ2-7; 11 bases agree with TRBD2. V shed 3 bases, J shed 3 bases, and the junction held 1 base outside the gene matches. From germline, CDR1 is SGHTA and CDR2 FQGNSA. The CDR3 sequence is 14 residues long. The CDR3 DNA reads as TGTGCCAGCAGCTTTACTAGCGGGGGCTACGAGCAGTACTTC. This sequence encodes CASSFTSGGYEQYF. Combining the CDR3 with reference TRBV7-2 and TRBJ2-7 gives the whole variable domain GAGVSQSPSNKVTEKGKDVELRCDPISGHTALYWYRQSLGQGLEFLIYFQGNSAPDKSGLPSDRFSAERTGGSVSTLTIQRTQQEDSAVYLCASSFTSGGYEQYFGPGTRLTVT.

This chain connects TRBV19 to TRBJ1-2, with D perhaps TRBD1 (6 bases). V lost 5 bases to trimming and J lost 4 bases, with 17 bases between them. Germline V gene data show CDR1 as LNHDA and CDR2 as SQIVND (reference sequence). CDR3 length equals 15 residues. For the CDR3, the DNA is TGTGCCAGTAGTCTCGGGACAATTAACGCCTATGGCTACACCTTC. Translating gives CASSLGTINAYGYTF. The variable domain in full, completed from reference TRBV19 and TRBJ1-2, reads DGGITQSPKYLFRKEGQNVTLSCEQNLNHDAMYWYRQDPGQGLRLIYYSQIVNDFQKGDIAEGYSVSREKKESFPLTVTSAQKNPTAFYLCASSLGTINAYGYTFGSGTRLTVV.

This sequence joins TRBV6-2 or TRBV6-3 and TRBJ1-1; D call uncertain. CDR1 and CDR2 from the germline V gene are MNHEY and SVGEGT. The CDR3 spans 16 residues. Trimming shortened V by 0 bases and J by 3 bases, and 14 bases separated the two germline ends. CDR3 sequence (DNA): TGTGCCAGCAGTTACTCGACTACCCACCTTGACACTGAAGCTTTCTTT. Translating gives CASSYSTTHLDTEAFF.

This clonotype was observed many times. For the CDR3, the DNA is TGCGCCAGCAGCCAAGGGACAGGGCCTCAGCCCCAGCATTTT. This codes for CASSQGTGPQPQHF. The genes are TRBV4-1 and TRBJ1-5; 8 positions match TRBD1. Germline V CDR1 and CDR2: MGHRA, YSYEKL. The V gene end was trimmed by 1 base and the J gene end by 6 bases; junction bases not matched to a gene: 2. The CDR3 runs 14 residues.

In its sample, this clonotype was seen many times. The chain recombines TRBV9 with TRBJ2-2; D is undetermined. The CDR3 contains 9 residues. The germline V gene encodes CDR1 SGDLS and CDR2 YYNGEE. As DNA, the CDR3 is TGTGCAGCCCCCGGGGAGCTGTTTTTT. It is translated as CAAPGELFF.